The present T cell receptor (beta chain) was sequenced within a study of tumor and adjacent non-tumor tissue in lung cancer. No cell sorting was done before RNA was extracted from the tissue. Germline V CDR1 and CDR2: SNHLY, FYNNEI. This CDR3 comprises 14 residues. Trimming removed 4 bases from V and 4 bases from J, with 10 bases in between. TCRbeta libraries were built with three rounds of nested PCR, modified from ARM-PCR. Via MiXCR, TCRdb re-called the multiplex PCR reads, giving one row per CDR3 protein. In the table there are over 60,000 distinct CDR3 sequences, roughly 72% of which are singletons. This clonotype was seen a handful of times.

Source material: lung tumor tissue. The sequence was obtained from a man aged 60 to 75 with non-small cell lung cancer. The V and J genes are TRBV2 and TRBJ2-2; possibly TRBD1 or TRBD2 for D (5 bases each). CDR3 amino acids: CASSVSGGTGELFF. The CDR3 bases are TGTGCCAGCAGTGTCTCTGGGGGCACCGGGGAGCTGTTTTTT. Complete variable domain (other parts from reference TRBV2 and TRBJ2-2): EPEVTQTPSHQVTQMGQEVILRCVPISNHLYFYWYRQILGQKVEFLVSFYNNEISEKSEIFDDQFSVERPDGSNFTLKIRSTKLEDSAMYFCASSVSGGTGELFFGEGSRLTVL.